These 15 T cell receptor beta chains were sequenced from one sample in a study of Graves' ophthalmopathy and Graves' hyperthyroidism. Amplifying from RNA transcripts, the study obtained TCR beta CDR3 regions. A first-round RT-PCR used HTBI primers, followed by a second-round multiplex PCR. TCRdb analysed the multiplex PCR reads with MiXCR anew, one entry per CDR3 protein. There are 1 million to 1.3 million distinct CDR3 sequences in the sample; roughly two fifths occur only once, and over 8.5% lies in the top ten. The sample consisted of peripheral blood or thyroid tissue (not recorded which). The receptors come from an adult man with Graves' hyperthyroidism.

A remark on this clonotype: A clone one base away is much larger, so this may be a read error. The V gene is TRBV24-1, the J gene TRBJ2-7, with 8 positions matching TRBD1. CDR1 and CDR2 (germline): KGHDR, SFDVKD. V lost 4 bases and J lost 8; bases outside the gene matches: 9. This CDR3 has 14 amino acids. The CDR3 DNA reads TGTGCCACCAGTGACACGGGGACAGGTACTAAGCAGTACTTC. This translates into CATSDTGTGTKQYF.

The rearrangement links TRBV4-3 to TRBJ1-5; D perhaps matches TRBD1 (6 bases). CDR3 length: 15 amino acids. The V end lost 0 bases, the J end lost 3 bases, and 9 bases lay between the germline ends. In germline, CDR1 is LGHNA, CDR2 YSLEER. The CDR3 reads CASSQDGGANQPQHF. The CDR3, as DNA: TGCGCCAGCAGCCAAGACGGGGGGGCCAATCAGCCCCAGCATTTT.

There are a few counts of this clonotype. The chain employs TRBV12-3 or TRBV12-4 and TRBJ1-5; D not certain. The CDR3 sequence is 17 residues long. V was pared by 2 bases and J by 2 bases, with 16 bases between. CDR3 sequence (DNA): TGTGCCAGCAGTTTAAGTAGTGGGCGGCCCGGCAATCAGCCCCAGCATTTT. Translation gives CASSLSSGRPGNQPQHF.

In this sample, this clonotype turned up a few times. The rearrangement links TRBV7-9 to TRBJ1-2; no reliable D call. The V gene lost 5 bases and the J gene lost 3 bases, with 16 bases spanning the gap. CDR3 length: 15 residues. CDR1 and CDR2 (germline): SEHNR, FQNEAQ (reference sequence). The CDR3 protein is CASSLDVLKHYGYTF. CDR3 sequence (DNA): TGTGCCAGCAGCCTGGACGTCCTCAAGCACTATGGCTACACCTTC.

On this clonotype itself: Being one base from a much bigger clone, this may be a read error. The CDR3 DNA follows: TGCAGTGCTAGCGGCCCGGGGACTAGCAAGACCTACGAGCAGTACTTC. It is translated as CSASGPGTSKTYEQYF. The rearrangement joins TRBV20-1 to TRBJ2-7, with 9 bases lining up with TRBD2. V lost 3 bases, J lost 2 bases, and 11 bases stayed unmatched. Germline CDR1 reads DFQATT; CDR2 reads SNEGSKA (reference sequence). The CDR3 extends over 16 amino acids.

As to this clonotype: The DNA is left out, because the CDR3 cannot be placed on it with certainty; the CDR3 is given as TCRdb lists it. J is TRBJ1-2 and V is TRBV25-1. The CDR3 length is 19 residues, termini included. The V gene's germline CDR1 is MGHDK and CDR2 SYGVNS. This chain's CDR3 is CASSERRGRRAFFGQGYTF.

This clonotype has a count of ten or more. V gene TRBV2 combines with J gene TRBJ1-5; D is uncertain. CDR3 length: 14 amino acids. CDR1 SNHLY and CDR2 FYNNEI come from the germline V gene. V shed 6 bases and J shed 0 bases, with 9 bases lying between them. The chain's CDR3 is CASRTEYSNQPQHF. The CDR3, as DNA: TGTGCCAGCAGAACTGAATATAGCAATCAGCCCCAGCATTTT.

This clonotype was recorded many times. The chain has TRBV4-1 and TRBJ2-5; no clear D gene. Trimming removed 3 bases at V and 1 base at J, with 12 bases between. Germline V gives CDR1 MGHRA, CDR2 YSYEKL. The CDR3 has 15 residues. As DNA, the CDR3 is TGCGCCAGCAGCCAGTCCCCATCAGGCCAAGAGACCCAGTACTTC. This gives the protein CASSQSPSGQETQYF.

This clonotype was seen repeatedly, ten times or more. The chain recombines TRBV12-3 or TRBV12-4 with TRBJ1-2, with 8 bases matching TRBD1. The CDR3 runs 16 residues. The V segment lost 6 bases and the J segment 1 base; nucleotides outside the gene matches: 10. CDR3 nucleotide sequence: TGTGCCAGCAGCCGGGACAGGTTAAAGAATAACTATGGCTACACCTTC. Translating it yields CASSRDRLKNNYGYTF.

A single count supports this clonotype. CDR3 sequence reads: CASSAGLAGEGYEQYF. DNA of the CDR3: TGCGCCAGCAGTGCCGGACTAGCGGGAGAGGGATACGAGCAGTACTTC. The chain combines TRBV10-2 with TRBJ2-7; 13 bases align to TRBD2. J gave up 4 bases and V 4 bases, and 7 bases lay outside the gene matches. The CDR3 spans 16 residues. Germline V gives CDR1 WSHSY, CDR2 SAAADI.

CDR3 residues: CSLLESEYEQYF. Written as DNA, the CDR3 is TGCAGCTTGTTGGAGTCAGAGTACGAGCAGTACTTC. The rearrangement uses TRBV29-1 and TRBJ2-7, with D uncertain. Looked up from germline, CDR1 is SQVTM and CDR2 is ANQGSEA. The length of the CDR3 is 12 residues. V was shortened by 8 bases and J by 4 bases, with 15 bases between the two germline ends.

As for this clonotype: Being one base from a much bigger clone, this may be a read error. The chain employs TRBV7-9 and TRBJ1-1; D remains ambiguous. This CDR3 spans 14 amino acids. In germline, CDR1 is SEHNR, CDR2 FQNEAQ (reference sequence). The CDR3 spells CASSLVSMNTGAFF. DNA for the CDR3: TGTGCCAGCAGCTTAGTTTCTATGAACACTGGAGCTTTCTTT. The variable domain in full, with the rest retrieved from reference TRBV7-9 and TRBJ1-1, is DTGVSQNPRHKITKRGQNVTFRCDPISEHNRLYWYRQTLGQGPEFLTYFQNEAQLEKSRLLSDRFSAERPKGSFSTLEIQRTEQGDSAMYLCASSLVSMNTGAFFGQGTRLTVV.

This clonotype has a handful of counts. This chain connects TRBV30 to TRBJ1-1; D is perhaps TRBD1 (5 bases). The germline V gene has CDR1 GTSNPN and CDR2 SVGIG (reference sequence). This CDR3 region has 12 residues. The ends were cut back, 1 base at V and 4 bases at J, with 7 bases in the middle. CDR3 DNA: TGTGCCTGGAGTGGGGGGTTCACTGAAGCTTTCTTT. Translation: CAWSGGFTEAFF. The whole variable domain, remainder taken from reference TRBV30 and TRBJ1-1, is SQTIHQWPATLVQPVGSPLSLECTVEGTSNPNLYWYRQAAGRGLQLLFYSVGIGQISSEVPQNLSASRPQDRQFILSSKKLLLSDSGFYLCAWSGGFTEAFFGQGTRLTVV.

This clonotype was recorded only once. Here the CDR3 DNA reads TGTGCCAGCAGAGGGGACAGGGCCGACGAGCAGTACTTC. Protein sequence: CASRGDRADEQYF. The chain recombines TRBV6-5 with TRBJ2-7, with TRBD1 identical over 9 bases. The J segment lost 5 bases and the V segment lost 6 bases, leaving 5 bases of the junction unmatched. The CDR3 has 13 amino acids. The germline gives CDR1 MNHEY, CDR2 SVGAGI.

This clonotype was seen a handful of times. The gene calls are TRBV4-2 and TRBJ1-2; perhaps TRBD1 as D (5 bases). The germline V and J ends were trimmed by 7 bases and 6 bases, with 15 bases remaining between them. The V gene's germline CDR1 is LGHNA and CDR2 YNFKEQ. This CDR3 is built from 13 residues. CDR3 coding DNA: TGTGCCAGCACCCTTCTTGGGGCGCATGGCTACACCTTC. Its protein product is CASTLLGAHGYTF.